What follows are 32 T cell receptor beta chains derived from one specimen sequenced in a study of monozygotic twins with inflammatory bowel disease. From its re-call of the 5' RACE reads, TCRdb lists each CDR3 protein once, without DNA. The repertoire shows fewer than 550,000 distinct CDR3 sequences; the top ten hold under 3%. Material: blood. These receptors were collected from a human donor with ulcerative colitis or Crohn's disease, or a healthy co-twin of an affected twin (not recorded which).

V usage is TRBV12-3 or TRBV12-4 and J usage is TRBJ1-6; TCRdb indicates TRBD1, and absent DNA this call remains unverified. CDR3 length: 15 amino acids. Here the CDR3 reads CASSSLGQGVSPLHF.

The CDR3: CASSEGPDRTTDTQYF. The chain combines TRBV7-2 with TRBJ2-3; the D call from TCRdb, TRBD2, cannot be confirmed without DNA. The CDR3 extends over 16 amino acids. Germline V gene lookup returns CDR1 SGHTA and CDR2 FQGNSA.

J is TRBJ1-1 and V is TRBV11-2; the TCRdb call, TRBD1, lacks DNA for checking. The CDR3 consists of 17 residues. CDR1 and CDR2 from the germline V gene are SGHAT and FQNNGV. The CDR3 loop reads CASSLGATPDRGTEAFF. The full variable domain, rest sourced from reference TRBV11-2 and TRBJ1-1, is EAGVAQSPRYKIIEKRQSVAFWCNPISGHATLYWYQQILGQGPKLLIQFQNNGVVDDSQLPKDRFSAERLKGVDSTLKIQPAKLEDSAVYLCASSLGATPDRGTEAFFGQGTRLTVV.

The rearrangement joins TRBV5-1 to TRBJ2-7. The CDR3 sequence is 13 residues long. The germline CDR1 and CDR2 sequences are SGHRS and YFSETQ. Here the CDR3 reads CASSDDLKYEQYF.

Here the CDR3 reads CASSPDRVSSYGYTF. This rearrangement joins TRBV5-1 to TRBJ1-2; TCRdb names TRBD1, which stays unverified in the absence of DNA. The CDR3 runs 15 residues. CDR1 and CDR2 from the germline V gene are SGHRS and YFSETQ.

V gene TRBV27 combines with J gene TRBJ2-7; TCRdb picks TRBD1, but there is no DNA to check that call. Per germline, CDR1 MNHEY and CDR2 SMNVEV (reference sequence). The CDR3 runs 14 residues. The CDR3 region is CASNPGSPSYEQYF.

J is TRBJ2-1 and V is TRBV6-2 or TRBV6-3. This CDR3 has 13 residues. CDR1 and CDR2 from the germline V gene are MNHEY and SVGEGT. CDR3 sequence reads: CASSYSAINEQFF.

V gene TRBV20-1 combines with J gene TRBJ2-7; TCRdb designates TRBD1, a call that cannot be tested without DNA. This CDR3 region has 18 residues. Per the germline V gene, CDR1 is DFQATT and CDR2 is SNEGSKA (reference sequence). The CDR3 spells CSAPQHPTGGVQFYEQYF.

V and J are TRBV6-1 and TRBJ1-2. CDR1 and CDR2 from the germline V gene are MNHNS and SASEGT. The CDR3 totals 11 residues. The CDR3: CASSETVGYTF.

J is TRBJ2-1 and V is TRBV5-4; TCRdb's D gene call, TRBD2, goes unchecked for lack of DNA. This CDR3 contains 14 residues. Per the germline V gene, CDR1 is SGHNT and CDR2 is YYREEE (reference sequence). CDR3 loop: CASSLSGDYSEQFF.

The chain employs TRBV6-1 and TRBJ2-3. There are 12 residues in the CDR3. Germline loops: CDR1 MNHNS, CDR2 SASEGT. This CDR3 is CASSVFPDTQYF.

V usage is TRBV5-1 and J usage is TRBJ2-3; absent DNA, TCRdb's TRBD1 call cannot be checked. The CDR3 extends over 15 amino acids. Germline assignment: CDR1 SGHRS and CDR2 YFSETQ. The chain's CDR3 is CASSLGERSTDTQYF.

CDR3 amino acids: CASSFLSPGEQYF. This sequence joins TRBV5-1 and TRBJ2-7; TCRdb names TRBD2, which stays unverified in the absence of DNA. The CDR3 has 13 residues. From germline, CDR1 is SGHRS and CDR2 YFSETQ.

This rearrangement joins TRBV28 to TRBJ2-7; the D gene TCRdb calls, TRBD1, cannot be checked with no DNA. There are 14 residues in the CDR3. Per germline, CDR1 MDHEN and CDR2 SYDVKM. This chain's CDR3 is CASSHTTTGIEQYF.

V gene TRBV9 combines with J gene TRBJ1-2; TCRdb lists TRBD1, though no DNA is available to test this call. CDR1 and CDR2 (germline): SGDLS, YYNGEE. This CDR3 comprises 15 residues. The CDR3 region is CASSVSGLQNYGYTF. Complete variable domain (other parts from reference TRBV9 and TRBJ1-2): DSGVTQTPKHLITATGQRVTLRCSPRSGDLSVYWYQQSLDQGLQFLIQYYNGEERAKGNILERFSAQQFPDLHSELNLSSLELGDSALYFCASSVSGLQNYGYTFGSGTRLTVV.

The CDR3 spells CASRGPRLGSEAFF. The chain is built from TRBV10-2 and TRBJ1-1; TCRdb indicates TRBD1, and absent DNA this call remains unverified. The CDR3 is 14 amino acids. The V gene's germline CDR1 is WSHSY and CDR2 SAAADI.

The chain has TRBV7-9 and TRBJ1-1; TCRdb selects TRBD1, and the lack of DNA leaves this call unchecked. This CDR3 region has 14 residues. Germline CDR1 is SEHNR and CDR2 is FQNEAQ (reference sequence). Here the CDR3 reads CASSPDRGHTEAFF.

The chain uses TRBV20-1 and TRBJ1-5; TCRdb's D call of TRBD1 is untestable without DNA. This CDR3 comprises 17 residues. The germline gives CDR1 DFQATT, CDR2 SNEGSKA (reference sequence). CDR3 amino acids: CSARERGRGGSNQPQHF.

The V and J genes are TRBV12-3 or TRBV12-4 and TRBJ2-5; lacking DNA, the TRBD1 call made by TCRdb goes unchecked. The CDR3 length is 12 residues. Here the CDR3 reads CASEDSQETQYF.

V usage is TRBV7-2 and J usage is TRBJ2-1; TCRdb proposes TRBD1, but this gene call is untestable without DNA. The CDR3 has 17 residues. The germline CDR1 and CDR2 sequences are SGHTA and FQGNSA. The CDR3 sequence: CASRLAGGMGAYNEQFF. Together with reference TRBV7-2 and TRBJ2-1, the CDR3 gives the full variable domain: GAGVSQSPSNKVTEKGKDVELRCDPISGHTALYWYRQSLGQGLEFLIYFQGNSAPDKSGLPSDRFSAERTGGSVSTLTIQRTQQEDSAVYLCASRLAGGMGAYNEQFFGPGTRLTVL.

The chain carries TRBV4-3 and TRBJ2-5; TCRdb returns TRBD1, unconfirmable since there is no DNA. From germline, CDR1 is LGHNA and CDR2 YSLEER. CDR3 length: 16 residues. The CDR3 protein is CASSQDKGGLTETQYF.

The J gene is TRBJ2-6, the V gene TRBV20-1. The CDR3 is made up of 19 amino acids. Germline V gene lookup returns CDR1 DFQATT and CDR2 SNEGSKA (reference sequence). The CDR3 loop reads CSARDGYRGPTSGANVLTF.

V and J are TRBV5-1 and TRBJ1-1. The germline V gene has CDR1 SGHRS and CDR2 YFSETQ. The CDR3 covers 15 residues. The CDR3 reads CASSLDPAGDTEAFF.

V gene TRBV14 combines with J gene TRBJ2-5; with no DNA, the TCRdb D assignment of TRBD1 cannot be verified. Germline V gene lookup returns CDR1 SGHDN and CDR2 FVKESK. This CDR3 region has 15 residues. CDR3 sequence reads: CASSPGVVRRETQYF.

This chain links TRBV20-1 with TRBJ1-2; there is no DNA to check the TCRdb D call of TRBD1. This CDR3 has 18 amino acids. Germline CDR1 reads DFQATT; CDR2 reads SNEGSKA (reference sequence). CDR3 protein: CSAPPQAVRKTFNYGYTF.

The chain uses TRBV10-2 and TRBJ1-5; TCRdb proposes TRBD1, but this gene call is untestable without DNA. Germline V gene data show CDR1 as WSHSY and CDR2 as SAAADI. The CDR3 runs 16 residues. CDR3: CASSEREGRYRQPQHF.

The rearrangement links TRBV6-5 to TRBJ2-1; no DNA is available, so the TRBD2 call from TCRdb remains unchecked. Germline V CDR1 and CDR2: MNHEY, SVGAGI. There are 12 residues in the CDR3. The CDR3 sequence is CASSPGRDEQFF.

The chain is built from TRBV24-1 and TRBJ1-2. This CDR3 comprises 16 residues. Looked up from germline, CDR1 is KGHDR and CDR2 is SFDVKD. The CDR3 reads CATSDSSRGANYGYTF.

The chain has TRBV6-1 and TRBJ1-1; TCRdb's assignment of TRBD1 cannot be checked, as there is no DNA. Germline assignment: CDR1 MNHNS and CDR2 SASEGT. The CDR3 is 16 amino acids. This chain's CDR3 is CASTPSRYDRVTEAFF.

The chain joins TRBV10-3 to TRBJ1-3. Germline CDR1 ENHRY, CDR2 SYGVKD. The CDR3 has 14 amino acids. The CDR3 loop is CAISIQISGNTIYF.

The CDR3 protein is CSARGGSTGELFF. The J gene is TRBJ2-2, the V gene TRBV20-1. Per the germline V gene, CDR1 is DFQATT and CDR2 is SNEGSKA (reference sequence). The CDR3 contains 13 residues.

This rearrangement joins TRBV5-1 to TRBJ2-1; TCRdb selects TRBD2, and the lack of DNA leaves this call unchecked. Per germline, CDR1 SGHRS and CDR2 YFSETQ. This CDR3 is 15 amino acids long. CDR3 amino acids: CASSLGTSRYNEQFF.